The 20 T cell receptor beta chains listed next were all sequenced from one sample in a study of T-cell memory formation after mild COVID-19. TCRdb reanalysed the 5' RACE reads using MiXCR and keeps one entry per CDR3 protein. The sample has some 130,000 distinct CDR3 sequences, about 17% seen once. The specimen was PBMCs or a T cell subset sorted from them (not recorded which). The receptors here all came from an adult woman who had mild COVID-19 (a few samples of this study predate the infection). Cell type and time point are not known.

This clonotype has a single count. V usage is TRBV14 and J usage is TRBJ1-1; TRBD1 agrees at 7 bases. CDR1 is SGHDN, CDR2 FVKESK, per germline. Trimming at V came to 0 bases and at J to 0 bases, leaving 4 bases not matched to a gene. The CDR3 is made up of 16 amino acids. The CDR3 spells CASSQDIGQVNTEAFF. For the CDR3, the DNA is TGTGCCAGCAGCCAAGATATAGGACAGGTGAACACTGAAGCTTTCTTT. The variable domain in full, with the rest retrieved from reference TRBV14 and TRBJ1-1, is EAGVTQFPSHSVIEKGQTVTLRCDPISGHDNLYWYRRVMGKEIKFLLHFVKESKQDESGMPNNRFLAERTGGTYSTLKVQPAELEDSGVYFCASSQDIGQVNTEAFFGQGTRLTVV.

The table lists this clonotype with a few counts. V and J are TRBV20-1 and TRBJ1-2; 7 nucleotides agree with TRBD1. The CDR3 has 19 residues. V lost 3 bases and J lost 5; bases outside the gene matches: 24. Per germline, CDR1 DFQATT and CDR2 SNEGSKA (reference sequence). The CDR3 loop reads CSARESLLQGKQGRYGYTF. CDR3 nucleotide sequence: TGCAGTGCTAGGGAGAGCTTACTACAGGGGAAGCAAGGAAGATATGGCTACACCTTC.

The table lists this clonotype with a few counts. The rearrangement uses TRBV7-8 and TRBJ2-2, with 7 bases that match TRBD2. The CDR3 runs to 16 residues. V lost 4 bases, J lost 4 bases, and 9 bases stayed unmatched. CDR1 SGHVS and CDR2 FQNEAQ come from the germline V gene. The CDR3 DNA sequence: TGTGCCAGCAGCTCTGGGCGGGGAGGGCTCACCGGGGAGCTGTTTTTT. This gives the protein CASSSGRGGLTGELFF.

The sample holds a few counts of this clonotype. The rearrangement links TRBV20-1 to TRBJ2-2; D may be TRBD1 or TRBD2 (5 bases each). This CDR3 has 11 amino acids. Germline CDR1 and CDR2: DFQATT and SNEGSKA (reference sequence). V lost 2 bases, J lost 8 bases, and 6 bases lay in between. The CDR3 nucleotides are TGCAGTGCTAGATGGGGGGGGGAGCTGTTTTTT. Its translation is CSARWGGELFF.

This clonotype came up a few times. CDR3 residues: CSASTGLRYNEQFF. The CDR3 nucleotides are TGCAGCGCATCGACAGGTTTAAGATACAATGAGCAGTTCTTC. V is TRBV29-1 and J is TRBJ2-1; a weak D match, TRBD1 (6 bases). Germline values: CDR1 SQVTM, CDR2 ANQGSEA. V was trimmed by 7 bases and J by 4 bases, leaving 17 bases between them. The length of the CDR3 is 14 residues.

The genes are TRBV12-3 or TRBV12-4 and TRBJ1-1; D uncertain. The CDR3 covers 15 residues. The V gene lost 4 bases and the J gene lost 2 bases, with 14 bases spanning the gap. CDR3: CASSYYGSLNTEAFF. The DNA of the CDR3 is TGTGCCAGCAGTTATTATGGAAGCCTAAACACTGAAGCTTTCTTT.

V and J are TRBV7-6 and TRBJ1-4; no clear D gene. Trimming took 5 bases from V and 2 from J, leaving 12 bases between them. This CDR3 is built from 15 residues. The V gene's germline CDR1 is SGHVS and CDR2 FNYEAQ. The CDR3 nucleotides read TGTGCCAGCAGCCACCTCGACGGGACTAATGAAAAACTGTTTTTT. Amino acids: CASSHLDGTNEKLFF.

A note on this clonotype: This likely comes from a read error, as the CDR3 has no conserved phenylalanine or tryptophan at its end. The gene calls are TRBV11-1 and TRBJ2-1; 9 nucleotides line up with TRBD2. Germline CDR1 SGHAT, CDR2 FQDESV (reference sequence). CDR3 size: 18 residues. J was trimmed by 3 bases and V by 1 base; bases with no gene match: 10. CDR3 residues: CASSLGGGETIYYNEQFL. CDR3 in DNA: TGTGCCAGCAGCTTAGGCGGGGGGGAAACTATCTACTACAATGAGCAGTTCTTA.

This clonotype has a handful of counts. V gene TRBV7-7 combines with J gene TRBJ2-7, with D hard to call. The germline gives CDR1 SSHAT, CDR2 FNYEAQ (reference sequence). Trimming removed 5 bases at V and 12 bases at J, with 14 bases between. CDR3 length: 11 amino acids. Here the CDR3 reads CASSLADNSYF. In DNA, the CDR3 is TGTGCCAGCAGCCTGGCGGATAATTCGTACTTC.

This sequence joins TRBV13 and TRBJ2-5, with D possibly being TRBD1 or TRBD2 (5 bases each). The CDR3 is 15 residues long. Deletions cut 6 bases from V and 1 base from J, with 15 bases between. Germline CDR1 is PRHDT and CDR2 is FYEKMQ (reference sequence). The CDR3 is CASRTQGAPQETQYF. CDR3 sequence (DNA): TGTGCCAGCAGGACCCAGGGAGCGCCCCAAGAGACCCAGTACTTC.

In this sample, this clonotype turned up many times. The CDR3, as DNA: TGTGCCAGCAGTCCCCGGGACAGGTTGATAAAATCAAACACTGAAGCTTTCTTT. Protein: CASSPRDRLIKSNTEAFF. The rearrangement links TRBV6-2 or TRBV6-3 to TRBJ1-1; 8 bases are shared with TRBD1. Germline V CDR1 and CDR2: MNHEY, SVGEGT. This CDR3 has 18 residues. Unmatched junction bases numbered 16, after V lost 5 bases and J lost 2 bases.

This clonotype has only a few counts. V gene TRBV7-9 combines with J gene TRBJ1-2; 7 nucleotides align to TRBD1. Germline trimming cut 6 bases from V and 6 bases from J; bases unmatched to any gene: 4. The CDR3 length is 12 residues. CDR1 SEHNR and CDR2 FQNEAQ come from the germline V gene (reference sequence). The CDR3 sequence: CASRSTGDGYTF. The CDR3 bases are TGTGCCAGCAGATCTACAGGGGATGGCTACACCTTC.

V and J are TRBV18 and TRBJ1-5; perhaps TRBD1 as D (5 bases). Deletions cut 3 bases from V and 4 bases from J, with 10 bases between. CDR1 is KGHSH and CDR2 is LQKENI in the germline V gene. The CDR3 totals 14 residues. The CDR3 coding sequence is TGTGCCAGCTCACCGACAGACAGTAATCAGCCCCAGCATTTT. Translation: CASSPTDSNQPQHF.

The rearrangement joins TRBV4-3 to TRBJ2-1; D gene ambiguous. The CDR3 covers 14 residues. The germline gives CDR1 LGHNA, CDR2 YSLEER. The germline V and J ends were trimmed by 0 bases and 3 bases, with 6 bases remaining between them. CDR3 loop: CASSQDLRYNEQFF. The CDR3 nucleotides read TGCGCCAGCAGCCAAGATCTTCGCTACAATGAGCAGTTCTTC.

This rearrangement joins TRBV6-5 to TRBJ2-6; D call uncertain. This CDR3 spans 16 amino acids. Deletions cut 0 bases from V and 0 bases from J, with 6 bases between. Germline assignment: CDR1 MNHEY and CDR2 SVGAGI. CDR3 sequence: CASSYSVPSGANVLTF. CDR3 coding DNA: TGTGCCAGCAGTTACTCTGTCCCCTCTGGGGCCAACGTCCTGACTTTC.

This CDR3 reads CASSQGLGQGREQYF. For the CDR3, the DNA is TGTGCCAGCAGCCAAGGCCTGGGACAGGGACGAGAGCAGTACTTC. The chain recombines TRBV3-1 with TRBJ2-7, with TRBD1 matching over 9 bases. Trimming took 1 base from V and 7 from J; bases not matched to a gene: 8. This CDR3 has 15 residues. Germline lookup yields CDR1 LGHDT and CDR2 YNNKEL (reference sequence).

The chain combines TRBV19 with TRBJ1-5; D remains ambiguous. From germline, CDR1 is LNHDA and CDR2 SQIVND (reference sequence). The V gene lost 4 bases and the J gene lost 7 bases, with 11 bases spanning the gap. The CDR3 has 13 residues. The CDR3, as DNA: TGTGCCAGTAGTACCGCGCCGGCGCAGCCCCAGCATTTT. Translation: CASSTAPAQPQHF.

This clonotype was observed many times. The chain combines TRBV11-3 with TRBJ2-2, with D possibly TRBD2 on 5 matching bases. V was pared by 2 bases and J by 4 bases, with 8 bases between. The CDR3 consists of 14 residues. Germline V gene data show CDR1 as SGHNT and CDR2 as YENEEA. CDR3 residues: CASSLNRGTGELFF. CDR3 coding DNA: TGTGCCAGCAGCTTAAATCGGGGCACCGGGGAGCTGTTTTTT.

The chain recombines TRBV24-1 with TRBJ2-3, with 13 bases fitting TRBD2. Per the germline V gene, CDR1 is KGHDR and CDR2 is SFDVKD. CDR3 length equals 17 residues. With 4 bases clipped from V and 6 bases from J, the junction kept 9 bases outside the gene matches. The CDR3 is CATSERTSGSYGDTQYF. The CDR3 region has the DNA TGTGCCACCAGTGAGAGGACTAGCGGGAGTTATGGTGATACGCAGTATTTT.

The V gene is TRBV6-5, the J gene TRBJ1-1, with 7 positions matching TRBD1. The J segment lost 0 bases and the V segment lost 2 bases, leaving 6 bases of the junction unmatched. The CDR3 is made up of 16 amino acids. Germline values: CDR1 MNHEY, CDR2 SVGAGI. In DNA, the CDR3 is TGTGCCAGCAGTTACACTTGGGACAGTATGAACACTGAAGCTTTCTTT. Amino acid sequence: CASSYTWDSMNTEAFF.